Below, 22 T cell receptor beta chains from the same sample are listed, as sequenced in a study of blood T cell repertoires in COVID-19. Assay: immunoSEQ multiplex PCR; the TCRdb copy retains only in-frame clones and omits some. The sample records around 250,000 clones, about 91% being singletons. Source material: PBMCs or T cells enriched from blood (not recorded which). These receptor sequences come from a human donor in a cohort exposed to, infected with or recovered from COVID-19 (not recorded which). The donor label of this sample is uncertain.

The chain links TRBV2 to TRBJ1-3, with 7 nucleotides matching TRBD1. The germline V gene encodes CDR1 SNHLY and CDR2 FYNNEI. This CDR3 comprises 18 residues. Trimming cost V 1 base and J 0 bases; bases outside gene matches: 9. CDR3 in DNA: TGTGCCAGCAGTGAAGTCCTTTCGGGACAGCGCTCTGGAAACACCATATATTTT. This codes for CASSEVLSGQRSGNTIYF. Drawing the rest from reference TRBV2 and TRBJ1-3, the complete variable domain is EPEVTQTPSHQVTQMGQEVILRCVPISNHLYFYWYRQILGQKVEFLVSFYNNEISEKSEIFDDQFSVERPDGSNFTLKIRSTKLEDSAMYFCASSEVLSGQRSGNTIYFGEGSWLTVV.

The V and J genes are TRBV7-2 and TRBJ2-2; 12 nucleotides match TRBD1. Germline V lookup: CDR1 SGHTA, CDR2 FQGNSA. After removal of 4 bases from V and 5 bases from J, the junction contained 2 bases not matched to a gene. The CDR3 has 15 amino acids. In DNA, the CDR3 is TGTGCCAGCAGCTCGGGACAGGGGGCTACCGGGGAGCTGTTTTTT. Translating it yields CASSSGQGATGELFF.

The chain links TRBV6-5 to TRBJ2-7, with D possibly TRBD1 on 5 matching bases. This CDR3 has 14 amino acids. Between the trimmed V and J ends, which lost 7 bases and 2 bases, there was a span of 15 bases. CDR1 is MNHEY, CDR2 SVGAGI, per germline. DNA of the CDR3: TGTGCCAGCAACCTTAGGGGCAGGGCCTACGAGCAGTACTTC. It specifies CASNLRGRAYEQYF.

V gene TRBV24-1 combines with J gene TRBJ1-5; 10 bases match TRBD1. J gave up 5 bases and V 7 bases, and 10 bases lay outside the gene matches. CDR1 is KGHDR, CDR2 SFDVKD, per germline. This CDR3 contains 16 residues. The CDR3 spells CATSPGTGVADQPQHF. As DNA, the CDR3 is TGTGCCACCAGCCCCGGGACAGGGGTCGCAGATCAGCCCCAGCATTTT.

This chain links TRBV19 with TRBJ2-7; 7 nucleotides align to TRBD1. With V trimmed by 8 bases and J by 2 bases, 6 bases remained unmatched. The CDR3 extends over 13 amino acids. Germline CDR1 LNHDA, CDR2 SQIVND (reference sequence). CDR3 coding DNA: TGTGCCAGTGGGGCCGGGACAGCCTACGAGCAGTACTTC. Translated, it gives CASGAGTAYEQYF.

CDR3 nucleotides: TGTGCCAGCAGCCACGACCCCGTCCGGGGGGGCACTGAAGCTTTCTTT. Residues: CASSHDPVRGGTEAFF. The V gene is TRBV2, the J gene TRBJ1-1, with D maybe TRBD1 (5 bases). CDR1 and CDR2 (germline): SNHLY, FYNNEI. V was trimmed by 6 bases and J by 4 bases, leaving 21 bases between them. The CDR3 covers 16 residues.

The V gene is TRBV30, the J gene TRBJ1-6; TRBD1 might be the D (5 bases). Germline V gene data show CDR1 as GTSNPN and CDR2 as SVGIG (reference sequence). The CDR3 runs 13 residues. Trimming cost V 3 bases and J 8 bases, with 11 bases left between them. The CDR3 DNA follows: TGTGCCTGGAGACAGGTAGGGGATTCACCCCTCCACTTT. This sequence encodes CAWRQVGDSPLHF.

This chain links TRBV27 with TRBJ2-7; weak D call: TRBD1 (6 bases). CDR3 length equals 14 residues. Germline lookup yields CDR1 MNHEY and CDR2 SMNVEV (reference sequence). The V end lost 4 bases, the J end lost 2 bases, and 12 bases lay between the germline ends. CDR3 region: CASSSTRTAYEQYF. DNA of the CDR3: TGTGCCAGCAGTTCAACTAGGACAGCCTACGAGCAGTACTTC.

The chain couples TRBV30 to TRBJ1-1; the D gene is possibly TRBD1 (5 bases). The CDR3 is made up of 16 amino acids. Trimming cost V 0 bases and J 0 bases, with 14 bases left between them. CDR1 GTSNPN and CDR2 SVGIG come from the germline V gene (reference sequence). CDR3 nucleotide sequence: TGTGCCTGGAGTGTACCGGGACTTTCCATGAACACTGAAGCTTTCTTT. This codes for CAWSVPGLSMNTEAFF.

This clone came up once. V is TRBV18 and J is TRBJ1-6, with 8 bases lining up with TRBD1. Germline trimming cut 1 base from V and 4 bases from J; bases unmatched to any gene: 9. Germline V gene sequence: CDR1 KGHSH, CDR2 LQKENI. CDR3 length: 18 amino acids. The CDR3 nucleotides read TGTGCCAGCTCACCACAAACGACAGGGGCTGAGTATAATTCACCCCTCCACTTT. Its protein is CASSPQTTGAEYNSPLHF.

This chain joins TRBV30 and TRBJ1-1; D is unresolved. The germline V gene encodes CDR1 GTSNPN and CDR2 SVGIG (reference sequence). The CDR3 spans 14 residues. The ends were cut back, 0 bases at V and 5 bases at J, with 13 bases in the middle. CDR3 coding DNA: TGTGCCTGGAGTGTAACGGGCTGGAGGACTGAAGCTTTCTTT. Protein sequence: CAWSVTGWRTEAFF. Full variable domain (missing parts from reference TRBV30 and TRBJ1-1): SQTIHQWPATLVQPVGSPLSLECTVEGTSNPNLYWYRQAAGRGLQLLFYSVGIGQISSEVPQNLSASRPQDRQFILSSKKLLLSDSGFYLCAWSVTGWRTEAFFGQGTRLTVV.

As to this clone: In the same sample, other DNA sequences code for this CDR3. V usage is TRBV19 and J usage is TRBJ1-5; D might be TRBD1 (6 bases). Germline-derived CDR1 and CDR2 are LNHDA and SQIVND (reference sequence). The CDR3 spans 15 residues. Between the trimmed V and J ends, which lost 2 bases and 0 bases, there was a span of 8 bases. CDR3 residues: CASSINRVSNQPQHF. Written as DNA, the CDR3 is TGTGCCAGTAGTATAAACAGGGTTAGCAATCAGCCCCAGCATTTT.

The J gene is TRBJ2-7, the V gene TRBV6-5, with 12 positions matching TRBD1. Germline CDR1 is MNHEY and CDR2 is SVGAGI. The length of the CDR3 is 15 residues. V trimming: 8 bases; J trimming: 7 bases; junction bases outside the gene matches: 12. The CDR3 here is CASQQPGQGAGEQYF. CDR3 bases: TGTGCCAGCCAACAACCGGGACAGGGGGCAGGTGAGCAGTACTTC.

The chain couples TRBV2 to TRBJ2-1; 11 nucleotides agree with TRBD2. The germline gives CDR1 SNHLY, CDR2 FYNNEI. The CDR3 is 15 amino acids. Trimming at V came to 3 bases and at J to 7 bases, leaving 5 bases not matched to a gene. In nucleotides, the CDR3 is TGTGCCAGCAGTGACGGCCTAGCGGGGGGAAATGAGCAGTTCTTC. This gives the protein CASSDGLAGGNEQFF.

The rearrangement uses TRBV4-1 and TRBJ2-4; 13 nucleotides match TRBD2. CDR3 length: 18 amino acids. Unmatched junction bases numbered 6, after V lost 1 base and J lost 3 bases. Germline CDR1 MGHRA, CDR2 YSYEKL. For the CDR3, the DNA is TGCGCCAGCAGCCAAGGACTAGCGGGGGGCCGGGGCAAAAACATTCAGTACTTC. It translates to CASSQGLAGGRGKNIQYF.

This rearrangement joins TRBV5-1 to TRBJ2-1; 11 positions agree with TRBD1. Per germline, CDR1 SGHRS and CDR2 YFSETQ. The CDR3 extends over 16 amino acids. The V gene end was trimmed by 4 bases and the J gene end by 5 bases; junction bases not matched to a gene: 8. The CDR3 region has the DNA TGCGCCAGCAGCCCCGGGACAGGGGGTTGGGACAATGAGCAGTTCTTC. Translation: CASSPGTGGWDNEQFF.

The V call is TRBV2, the J call TRBJ2-5; the match to TRBD2 covers 9 bases. Germline-derived CDR1 and CDR2 are SNHLY and FYNNEI. Trimming took 0 bases from V and 4 from J; bases not matched to a gene: 9. The CDR3 consists of 17 residues. The CDR3: CASSEARLAGTRETQYF. Here the CDR3 DNA reads TGTGCCAGCAGTGAAGCGCGGCTAGCGGGGACGAGAGAGACCCAGTACTTC.

The V call is TRBV11-2, the J call TRBJ1-5; no reliable D call. The CDR3 has 14 residues. CDR1 and CDR2 from the germline V gene are SGHAT and FQNNGV. Trimming pared 0 bases from V and 3 bases from J, leaving 6 bases between. CDR3 bases: TGTGCCAGCAGCTTAGACAGTGCCAATCAGCCCCAGCATTTT. This translates into CASSLDSANQPQHF. Full variable domain (missing parts from reference TRBV11-2 and TRBJ1-5): EAGVAQSPRYKIIEKRQSVAFWCNPISGHATLYWYQQILGQGPKLLIQFQNNGVVDDSQLPKDRFSAERLKGVDSTLKIQPAKLEDSAVYLCASSLDSANQPQHFGDGTRLSIL.

This chain links TRBV27 with TRBJ1-3; TRBD1 is a possible D gene (6 bases). This CDR3 has 14 residues. Germline assignment: CDR1 MNHEY and CDR2 SMNVEV (reference sequence). V shed 8 bases and J shed 7 bases, with 18 bases lying between them. The CDR3 DNA reads as TGTGCCAGCGCATACGCACAGGGTTCGAACACCATATATTTT. Encoded protein: CASAYAQGSNTIYF.

The V and J genes are TRBV11-2 and TRBJ1-6, with unresolved D. Germline V gene data show CDR1 as SGHAT and CDR2 as FQNNGV. CDR3 length: 13 amino acids. Trimming removed 1 base from V and 10 bases from J, with 8 bases in between. The CDR3 DNA reads TGTGCCAGCAGCTTAGGATCGGGGTCACCCCTCCACTTT. Its translation: CASSLGSGSPLHF.

This chain links TRBV6-5 with TRBJ1-4; tentative D call: TRBD1 (5 bases). CDR3 size: 15 residues. Germline values: CDR1 MNHEY, CDR2 SVGAGI. V was cut by 6 bases and J by 5 bases, with 16 bases left in between. CDR3 protein: CASSRTTGVNEKLFF. Here the CDR3 DNA reads TGTGCCAGCAGCCGCACCACAGGAGTGAATGAAAAACTGTTTTTT.

The rearrangement joins TRBV19 to TRBJ1-1; tentatively, D is TRBD1 (5 bases). CDR1 LNHDA and CDR2 SQIVND come from the germline V gene (reference sequence). Deletions cut 7 bases from V and 2 bases from J, with 14 bases between. The CDR3 contains 14 residues. CDR3 region: CASIGGGLNTEAFF. CDR3 sequence (DNA): TGTGCCAGTATCGGCGGGGGACTCAACACTGAAGCTTTCTTT.